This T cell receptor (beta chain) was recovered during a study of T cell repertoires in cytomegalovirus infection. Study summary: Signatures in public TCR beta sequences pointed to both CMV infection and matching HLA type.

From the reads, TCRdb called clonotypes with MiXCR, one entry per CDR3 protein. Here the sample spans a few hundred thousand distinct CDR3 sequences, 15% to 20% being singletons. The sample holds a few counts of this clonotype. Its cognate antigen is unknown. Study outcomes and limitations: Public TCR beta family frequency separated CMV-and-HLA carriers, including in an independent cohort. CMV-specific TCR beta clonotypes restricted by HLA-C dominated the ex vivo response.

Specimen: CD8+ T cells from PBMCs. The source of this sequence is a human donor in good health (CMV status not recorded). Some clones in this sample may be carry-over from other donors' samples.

The CDR3 nucleotides are TGTGCCAGCAGCGAGGGGGCAGGCTCCTACGAGCAGTACTTC. Its protein is CASSEGAGSYEQYF. This chain links TRBV2 with TRBJ2-7; TRBD1 matches 7 bases. The V gene's germline CDR1 is SNHLY and CDR2 FYNNEI. This CDR3 is built from 14 residues. Trimming cost V 6 bases and J 0 bases; bases outside gene matches: 5. The variable domain in full, completed from reference TRBV2 and TRBJ2-7, reads EPEVTQTPSHQVTQMGQEVILRCVPISNHLYFYWYRQILGQKVEFLVSFYNNEISEKSEIFDDQFSVERPDGSNFTLKIRSTKLEDSAMYFCASSEGAGSYEQYFGPGTRLTVT.